In its sample, the clone carrying this T cell receptor beta chain was seen a few times. The antigen is not known. The sample is drawn from a study of T cell repertoires in cytomegalovirus infection. In TCRdb, the reads were re-called with MiXCR into one record per CDR3 protein. The sample gives about 900,000 distinct CDR3 sequences, around 31% of which show up once; roughly 13% is in the top ten. After removal of 7 bases from V and 1 base from J, the junction contained 7 bases not matched to a gene. The germline V gene encodes CDR1 MNHEY and CDR2 SMNVEV (reference sequence). This CDR3 is 15 amino acids long. Study outcomes and limitations: CMV-specific TCR beta clonotypes restricted by HLA-C were the ones dominating the ex vivo response.

This rearrangement joins TRBV27 to TRBJ2-5, with 9 bases aligning to TRBD1. The input for sequencing was cultured CD8+ T cells from PBMCs, taken from culture after CMV antigen stimulation. The TCR was taken from a human donor in good health (CMV status not recorded). Some clones in this sample may be carry-over from other donors' samples. CDR3 DNA sequence: TGTGCCAGCACCTTTACAGGGGGCCTCCAAGAGACCCAGTACTTC. This translates into CASTFTGGLQETQYF.